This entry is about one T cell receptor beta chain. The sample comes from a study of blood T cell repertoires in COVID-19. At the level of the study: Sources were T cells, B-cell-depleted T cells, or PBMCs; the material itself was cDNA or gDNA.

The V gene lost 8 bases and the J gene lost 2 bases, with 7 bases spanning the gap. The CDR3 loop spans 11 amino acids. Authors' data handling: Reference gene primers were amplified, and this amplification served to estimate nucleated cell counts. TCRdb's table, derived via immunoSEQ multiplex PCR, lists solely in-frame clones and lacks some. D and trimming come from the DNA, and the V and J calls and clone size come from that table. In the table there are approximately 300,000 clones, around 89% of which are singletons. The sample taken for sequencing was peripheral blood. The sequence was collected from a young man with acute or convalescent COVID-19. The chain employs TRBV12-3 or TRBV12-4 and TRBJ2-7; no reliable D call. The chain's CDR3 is CASSRAYEQYF. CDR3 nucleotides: TGTGCCAGCTCCCGAGCCTACGAGCAGTACTTC.